The 5 T cell receptor beta chains listed next were all sequenced from one sample in a study of cytomegalovirus exposure and HLA in healthy donors. This PCR relied on a set of 60 Vbeta primers and 13 Jbeta primers. Libraries were prepared by immunoSEQ multiplex PCR; TCRdb keeps only in-frame clonotypes and omits some of them. The sample includes tens of thousands of clones, around 79% seen only once; the top ten take just under 7.5%. Sequencing input: PBMCs. The receptors were sampled from a woman in her thirties in good health and CMV-seropositive.

This clone has just a few counts. The gene calls are TRBV5-5 and TRBJ2-6; 10 nucleotides line up with TRBD2. This CDR3 is built from 17 residues. Germline trimming cut 1 base from V and 1 base from J; bases unmatched to any gene: 2. Germline CDR1 reads SGHKS; CDR2 reads YYEKEE (reference sequence). CDR3 sequence (DNA): TGTGCCAGCAGCTTGATAGCGGGAGGTTCTGGGGCCAACGTCCTGACTTTC. It translates to CASSLIAGGSGANVLTF.

The gene calls are TRBV19 and TRBJ2-1, with 10 bases that match TRBD2. Germline V gene lookup returns CDR1 LNHDA and CDR2 SQIVND (reference sequence). V lost 5 bases to trimming and J lost 6 bases; unmatched junction nucleotides: 10. The CDR3 length is 16 residues. CDR3 coding DNA: TGTGCCAGTAGTGAGCTAGCGGGAGCCCGATCCAATGAGCAGTTCTTC. Translation gives CASSELAGARSNEQFF.

This clone was observed at least ten times. CDR3 DNA: TGTGCCAGCAGAACGGGACAGGGAGACACTGAAGCTTTCTTT. It is translated as CASRTGQGDTEAFF. This sequence joins TRBV6-6 and TRBJ1-1; 9 bases fit TRBD1. The CDR3 is 14 residues long. Trimming at V came to 6 bases and at J to 3 bases, leaving 5 bases not matched to a gene. Germline loops: CDR1 MNHNY, CDR2 SVGAGI (reference sequence).

This clone was found a few times. The V call is TRBV11-2, the J call TRBJ2-1; TRBD2 is a possible D gene (5 bases). This CDR3 has 16 residues. The V end lost 1 base, the J end lost 7 bases, and 17 bases lay between the germline ends. Germline V gene data show CDR1 as SGHAT and CDR2 as FQNNGV. Written as DNA, the CDR3 is TGTGCCAGCAGCTTAGGAGGGTACGGGATTTCAAATGAGCAGTTCTTC. Its translation: CASSLGGYGISNEQFF.

The chain employs TRBV11-2 and TRBJ2-7; 7 bases align to TRBD1. This CDR3 is built from 14 residues. Germline V gene data show CDR1 as SGHAT and CDR2 as FQNNGV. V trimming: 1 base; J trimming: 3 bases; junction bases outside the gene matches: 3. CDR3 in amino acids: CASSLGQGVYEQYF. The DNA of the CDR3 is TGTGCCAGCAGCTTAGGACAGGGCGTCTACGAGCAGTACTTC.